This record covers a single T cell receptor beta chain. What it binds is unknown. The sample originates from a study of shared clonotypes between healthy human individuals. Study-wide points: Shared clonotypes across all four donors exceeded non-shared ones in generation probability. Sharing of clonotypes among donors was expected to vary with sequencing depth.

Every subset had its genomic DNA shared out evenly among several immunoSEQ plates. Data came from immunoSEQ multiplex PCR; TCRdb stores just in-frame clones and leaves some out. The sample lists roughly 2.5 million clones; just over 90% were seen once. Germline V CDR1 and CDR2: ENHRY, SYGVKD. Between the trimmed V and J ends, which lost 3 bases and 3 bases, there was a span of 23 bases. This CDR3 spans 19 amino acids. The rearrangement links TRBV10-3 to TRBJ2-2; tentatively, D is TRBD1 (6 bases). This TCR was recovered from a man aged 18 to 29 in good health. Sequencing was performed on naive CD4+ T cells sorted from blood. Indicated subset: CD45RA+ positively selected. CDR3 in amino acids: CAISDVEHRERRDTGELFF. For the CDR3, the DNA is TGTGCCATCAGTGACGTGGAACACAGGGAACGGCGTGACACCGGGGAGCTGTTTTTT.